This T cell receptor beta chain was recorded in a study of T-cell memory formation after mild COVID-19. Regarding the study as a whole: What remained unconfirmed was the SARS-CoV-2 specificity of second-wave clones peaking on day 37. CD8+ contracting clones occupied EMRA, while CD4+ ones occupied mainly CM and EM. Day 15 to 85 contracting clones showed balanced CD4/CD8; later expanders leaned CD4+.

CDR3 size: 15 residues. CDR1 is ENHRY, CDR2 SYGVKD, per germline. Trimming shortened V by 10 bases and J by 2 bases, and 18 bases separated the two germline ends. From 5'RACE with constant-segment primers came TCR alpha and TCR beta cDNA libraries that carried sample barcodes and UMIs. TCRdb analysed the 5' RACE reads with MiXCR anew, one entry per CDR3 protein. The sample holds about 49,000 distinct CDR3 sequences; 27% are singletons and the top ten take about 45%. There are a few counts of this clonotype. Its antigen remains unidentified. The receptor was isolated from a man between 18 and 35 years old who had mild COVID-19 (a few samples of this study predate the infection). Cell type and time point are not known. The chain couples TRBV10-3 to TRBJ2-1; TRBD1 might be the D (6 bases). The sequenced sample was PBMCs or a T cell subset sorted from them (not recorded which). CDR3 amino acids: CASTDSEDTYNEQFF. The DNA of the CDR3 is TGTGCCAGTACGGACAGTGAGGATACCTACAATGAGCAGTTCTTC.